The 12 T cell receptor beta chains below come from one sample, sequenced in a study of shared clonotypes between healthy human individuals. TCRdb's copy holds only in-frame clones and misses some; the assay was immunoSEQ multiplex PCR. The data hold 2 million to 2.5 million clones, with about 90% observed a single time. The sample was naive CD4+ T cells from PBMCs. Subset defined: CD45RA+ positively selected. The receptors were sampled from a man aged 18 to 30 in good health. Some clones in this sample may be carry-over from other donors' samples.

This clone has just a few counts. The gene calls are TRBV5-1 and TRBJ1-2, with D tentatively TRBD1 (6 bases). CDR1 and CDR2 from the germline V gene are SGHRS and YFSETQ. Trimming removed 4 bases at V and 1 base at J, with 14 bases between. The CDR3 sequence is 15 residues long. CDR3 amino acids: CASSRGQLLNYGYTF. The CDR3 nucleotides are TGCGCCAGCAGCCGCGGACAGCTACTTAACTATGGCTACACCTTC.

The V and J genes are TRBV9 and TRBJ2-4, with D possibly TRBD2 on 6 matching bases. V was pared by 1 base and J by 8 bases, with 13 bases between. Germline loops: CDR1 SGDLS, CDR2 YYNGEE. There are 14 residues in the CDR3. In DNA, the CDR3 is TGTGCCAGCAGCGTACGCGGGATAAGCGACATTCAGTACTTC. It yields the protein CASSVRGISDIQYF.

CDR3 bases: TGTGCCAGCAGTGCTCCCGGACAGGGACAAGAGACCCAGTACTTC. This translates into CASSAPGQGQETQYF. The V call is TRBV28, the J call TRBJ2-5; 8 nucleotides line up with TRBD1. With 5 bases clipped from V and 2 bases from J, the junction kept 7 bases outside the gene matches. The CDR3 contains 15 residues. Germline CDR1 is MDHEN and CDR2 is SYDVKM.

Remarks on this clone: The same CDR3 can be traced to other DNA sequences in this sample. The rearrangement links TRBV28 to TRBJ1-3; a weak D match, TRBD1 (5 bases). V lost 2 bases, J lost 4 bases, and 9 bases lay in between. The CDR3 loop spans 14 amino acids. Germline loops: CDR1 MDHEN, CDR2 SYDVKM. In nucleotides, the CDR3 is TGTGCCAGCAGTTTAACCACAGGCGGAAACACCATATATTTT. It yields the protein CASSLTTGGNTIYF.

V usage is TRBV19 and J usage is TRBJ2-7, with D possibly matching TRBD1 (7 bases). Germline CDR1 LNHDA, CDR2 SQIVND (reference sequence). V was trimmed by 0 bases and J by 3 bases, leaving 15 bases between them. The CDR3 has 16 residues. The CDR3 nucleotides read TGTGCCAGTAGTATAGATCTGGCAGGGGGGAACTACGAGCAGTACTTC. Its protein product is CASSIDLAGGNYEQYF.

This chain joins TRBV27 and TRBJ2-1; TRBD1 agrees at 9 bases. The CDR3 has 14 residues. Germline assignment: CDR1 MNHEY and CDR2 SMNVEV (reference sequence). V lost 5 bases and J lost 9; bases outside the gene matches: 8. The CDR3 DNA reads TGTGCCAGCAGTGTAAACAGGGGGCCAAGTGAGCAGTTCTTC. This gives the protein CASSVNRGPSEQFF.

V is TRBV28 and J is TRBJ2-1; TRBD2 agrees at 8 bases. This CDR3 has 15 residues. Losses at the gene ends were 7 bases for V and 5 bases for J; bases not matched to a gene: 10. Germline V gene lookup returns CDR1 MDHEN and CDR2 SYDVKM. Here the CDR3 reads CASMSTGTSNNEQFF. In nucleotides, the CDR3 is TGTGCCAGCATGTCTACCGGGACTAGTAACAATGAGCAGTTCTTC.

The chain is built from TRBV5-1 and TRBJ1-4; TRBD1 might be the D (6 bases). Germline-derived CDR1 and CDR2 are SGHRS and YFSETQ. The CDR3 is 15 residues long. Trimming cost V 2 bases and J 5 bases, with 13 bases left between them. The CDR3 protein is CASSLGQMQNEKLFF. The CDR3 DNA reads as TGCGCCAGCAGCTTAGGACAGATGCAAAATGAAAAACTGTTTTTT.

The rearrangement uses TRBV4-2 and TRBJ2-3; maybe TRBD2 (6 bases). V was clipped by 4 bases and J by 4 bases, with 18 bases between them. Germline V lookup: CDR1 LGHNA, CDR2 YNFKEQ. The CDR3 sequence is 16 residues long. CDR3 sequence: CASSPGGTPLPDTQYF. DNA for the CDR3: TGTGCCAGCAGCCCCGGCGGGACTCCCCTCCCAGATACGCAGTATTTT.

The chain combines TRBV18 with TRBJ2-5; possibly TRBD1 for D (6 bases). V gave up 4 bases and J gave up 2 bases, with 20 bases separating them. There are 17 residues in the CDR3. From germline, CDR1 is KGHSH and CDR2 LQKENI. Written as DNA, the CDR3 is TGTGCCAGCTCACTCTCAGGGGCGGCAGGCGGTCAAGAGACCCAGTACTTC. Amino acids: CASSLSGAAGGQETQYF. Complete variable domain (other parts from reference TRBV18 and TRBJ2-5): NAGVMQNPRHLVRRRGQEARLRCSPMKGHSHVYWYRQLPEEGLKFMVYLQKENIIDESGMPKERFSAEFPKEGPSILRIQQVVRGDSAAYFCASSLSGAAGGQETQYFGPGTRLLVL.

The chain carries TRBV5-6 and TRBJ2-3; TRBD2 aligns across 10 bases. From germline, CDR1 is SGHDT and CDR2 YYEEEE. With V trimmed by 4 bases and J by 4 bases, 9 bases remained unmatched. The CDR3 is made up of 16 amino acids. The CDR3 loop is CASSTESGRAADTQYF. DNA of the CDR3: TGTGCCAGCAGCACCGAGAGCGGGAGGGCCGCAGATACGCAGTATTTT.

V usage is TRBV6-1 and J usage is TRBJ1-2; D gene ambiguous. The CDR3 is made up of 12 amino acids. CDR1 and CDR2 from the germline V gene are MNHNS and SASEGT. Trimming pared 8 bases from V and 3 bases from J, leaving 10 bases between. This chain's CDR3 is CASVQEDYGYTF. The CDR3 DNA reads TGTGCCAGCGTCCAAGAAGACTATGGCTACACCTTC.